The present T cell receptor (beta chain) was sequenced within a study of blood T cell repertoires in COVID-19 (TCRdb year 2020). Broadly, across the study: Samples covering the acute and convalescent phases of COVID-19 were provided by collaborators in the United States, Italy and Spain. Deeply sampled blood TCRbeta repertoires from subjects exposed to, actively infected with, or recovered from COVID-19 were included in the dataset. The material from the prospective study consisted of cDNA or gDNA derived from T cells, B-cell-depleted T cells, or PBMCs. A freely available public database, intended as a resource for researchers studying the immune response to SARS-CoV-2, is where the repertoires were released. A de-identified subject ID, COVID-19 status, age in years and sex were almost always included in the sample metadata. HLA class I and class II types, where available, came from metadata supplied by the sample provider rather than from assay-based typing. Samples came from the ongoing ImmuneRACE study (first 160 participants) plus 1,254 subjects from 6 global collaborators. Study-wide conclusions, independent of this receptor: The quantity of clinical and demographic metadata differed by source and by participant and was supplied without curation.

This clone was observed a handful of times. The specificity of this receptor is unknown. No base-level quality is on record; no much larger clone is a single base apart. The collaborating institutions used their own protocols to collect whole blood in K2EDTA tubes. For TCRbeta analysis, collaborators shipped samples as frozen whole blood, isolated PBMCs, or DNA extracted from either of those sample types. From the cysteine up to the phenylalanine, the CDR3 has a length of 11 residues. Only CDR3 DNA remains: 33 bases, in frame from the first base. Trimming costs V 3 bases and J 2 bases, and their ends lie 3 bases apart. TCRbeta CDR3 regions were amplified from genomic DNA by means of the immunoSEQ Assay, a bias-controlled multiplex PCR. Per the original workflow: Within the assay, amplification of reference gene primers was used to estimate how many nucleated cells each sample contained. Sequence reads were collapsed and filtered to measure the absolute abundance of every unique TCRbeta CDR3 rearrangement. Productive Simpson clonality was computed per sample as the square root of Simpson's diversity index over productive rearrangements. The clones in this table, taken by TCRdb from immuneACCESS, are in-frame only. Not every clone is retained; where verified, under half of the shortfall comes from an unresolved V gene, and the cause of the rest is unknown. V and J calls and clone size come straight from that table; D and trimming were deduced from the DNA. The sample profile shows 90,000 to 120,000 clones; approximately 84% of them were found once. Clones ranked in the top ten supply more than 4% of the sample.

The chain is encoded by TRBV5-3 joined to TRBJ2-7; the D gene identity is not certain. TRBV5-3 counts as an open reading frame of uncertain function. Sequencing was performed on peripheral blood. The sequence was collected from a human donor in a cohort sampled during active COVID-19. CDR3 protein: CARSSPYEQYF. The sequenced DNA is TGTGCCAGAAGCTCTCCCTACGAGCAGTACTTC.